This passage covers 27 T cell receptor beta chains from one sample sequenced in a study of identical twins. Using its own MiXCR run on the 5' RACE reads, TCRdb lists one record per CDR3 protein. The table lists about 460,000 distinct CDR3 sequences, 14% of them singletons. The same sample was also studied in work on yellow fever vaccine responses in identical twins.

Sequencing input: CD4+ T cells sorted from blood. The receptors derive from a woman aged 18 to 35 in good health.

About this clonotype: The junction does not match germline at one end; this may be a read error. The chain joins TRBV7-7 to TRBJ2-1; tentative D call: TRBD2 (6 bases). Germline CDR1 and CDR2: SSHAT and FNYEAQ (reference sequence). The CDR3 covers 13 residues. The CDR3 loop reads CASSLAVRDEQFF. The CDR3 nucleotides read TGTGCTAGCAGCTTAGCGGTCCGGGATGAGCAGTTCTTC.

This sequence joins TRBV14 and TRBJ2-5; no firm D call. The CDR3 loop spans 11 amino acids. Germline CDR1 and CDR2: SGHDN and FVKESK. The CDR3 nucleotides are TGTCCCAACCCCCAGAGGGAGACCCAGTACTTC. This codes for CPNPQRETQYF.

The chain has TRBV13 and TRBJ2-3; D might be TRBD2 (6 bases). The CDR3 sequence is 13 residues long. The V and J ends lost 6 bases and 2 bases respectively, with 9 bases between them. The germline V gene encodes CDR1 PRHDT and CDR2 FYEKMQ (reference sequence). The CDR3 bases are TGTGCCAGCAGACGGGGGTACACAGATACGCAGTATTTT. The encoded protein is CASRRGYTDTQYF.

In regard to this clonotype: A read error is possible here, since a much larger clone lies one base away. V is TRBV7-6 and J is TRBJ2-7; D remains unclear. This CDR3 contains 13 residues. Trimming took 2 bases from V and 2 from J, leaving 7 bases between them. The germline CDR1 and CDR2 sequences are SGHVS and FNYEAQ. The CDR3 sequence: CASSLHRTYEQYF. The DNA for the CDR3 is TGTGCCAGCAGCTTACACAGAACCTACGAGCAGTACTTC.

This clonotype was observed a handful of times. This chain links TRBV29-1 with TRBJ1-1; D is possibly TRBD1 (5 bases). The CDR3 is 13 residues long. V was pared by 6 bases and J by 3 bases, with 14 bases between. From germline, CDR1 is SQVTM and CDR2 ANQGSEA. CDR3 in amino acids: CSVPGLRDTEAFF. The CDR3 DNA is TGCAGCGTCCCGGGGCTCCGGGACACTGAAGCTTTCTTT. Looking up the rest from reference TRBV29-1 and TRBJ1-1 gives the full variable domain: SAVISQKPSRDICQRGTSLTIQCQVDSQVTMMFWYRQQPGQSLTLIATANQGSEATYESGFVIDKFPISRPNLTFSTLTVSNMSPEDSSIYLCSVPGLRDTEAFFGQGTRLTVV.

The chain recombines TRBV9 with TRBJ1-1; no clear D gene. V was trimmed by 4 bases and J by 6 bases, leaving 10 bases between them. This CDR3 contains 12 residues. Germline loops: CDR1 SGDLS, CDR2 YYNGEE. The chain's CDR3 is CASSSVGAEAFF. Here the CDR3 DNA reads TGTGCCAGCAGCTCCGTCGGGGCTGAAGCTTTCTTT.

The chain employs TRBV20-1 and TRBJ2-7; 13 nucleotides line up with TRBD2. CDR3 length equals 13 residues. Germline CDR1 DFQATT, CDR2 SNEGSKA (reference sequence). With 4 bases clipped from V and 10 bases from J, the junction kept 7 bases outside the gene matches. CDR3: CSAKEGLAGSQYF. CDR3 nucleotide sequence: TGCAGTGCTAAGGAGGGACTAGCGGGAAGCCAGTACTTC.

V is TRBV6-6 and J is TRBJ1-1, with D unclear. In germline, CDR1 is MNHNY, CDR2 SVGAGI (reference sequence). The CDR3 is 12 residues long. V was trimmed by 4 bases and J by 8 bases, leaving 11 bases between them. CDR3 sequence: CASSLGKEEAFF. CDR3 in DNA: TGTGCCAGCAGTTTGGGGAAAGAGGAAGCTTTCTTT.

Many counts were recorded for this clonotype. The V and J genes are TRBV28 and TRBJ1-6; no clear D gene. Germline V gives CDR1 MDHEN, CDR2 SYDVKM. Trimming took 2 bases from V and 10 from J, leaving 9 bases between them. The length of the CDR3 is 13 residues. This chain's CDR3 is CASSLPRGSPLHF. CDR3 DNA sequence: TGTGCCAGCAGTTTACCGCGGGGATCACCCCTCCACTTT.

This sequence joins TRBV6-1 and TRBJ1-2, with 8 nucleotides matching TRBD1. V lost 5 bases to trimming and J lost 5 bases; unmatched junction nucleotides: 7. Germline V CDR1 and CDR2: MNHNS, SASEGT. The CDR3 covers 14 residues. The CDR3 region is CASSTTTGGYGYTF. In DNA, the CDR3 is TGTGCCAGCAGTACCACTACAGGGGGGTATGGCTACACCTTC.

This rearrangement joins TRBV3-1 to TRBJ1-1, with a possible D match to TRBD1 (5 bases). CDR1 is LGHDT, CDR2 YNNKEL, per germline (reference sequence). This CDR3 spans 13 amino acids. Trimming shortened V by 1 base and J by 3 bases, and 6 bases separated the two germline ends. The CDR3 DNA is TGTGCCAGCAGCCAAGGAGGGGACACTGAAGCTTTCTTT. Protein product: CASSQGGDTEAFF.

This clonotype was detected a few times. The chain employs TRBV6-5 and TRBJ2-2, with TRBD2 identical over 11 bases. Trimming cost V 0 bases and J 1 base; bases outside gene matches: 1. Looked up from germline, CDR1 is MNHEY and CDR2 is SVGAGI. This CDR3 comprises 17 residues. The CDR3 spells CASSYSGLAGNTGELFF. The DNA for the CDR3 is TGTGCCAGCAGTTACTCTGGACTAGCGGGGAACACCGGGGAGCTGTTTTTT.

This chain links TRBV6-5 with TRBJ2-7; 9 positions agree with TRBD2. With 2 bases clipped from V and 4 bases from J, the junction kept 9 bases outside the gene matches. The germline V gene has CDR1 MNHEY and CDR2 SVGAGI. CDR3 length: 16 residues. The CDR3 nucleotides are TGTGCCAGCAGTTACGCTGCTAGCGGGATAGGGTACGAGCAGTACTTC. It translates to CASSYAASGIGYEQYF.

This rearrangement joins TRBV28 to TRBJ2-4; D not resolved. Germline CDR1 MDHEN, CDR2 SYDVKM. This CDR3 comprises 11 residues. V gave up 6 bases and J gave up 8 bases, with 8 bases separating them. The CDR3: CASSPSDIQYF. The CDR3 DNA reads TGTGCCAGCAGCCCCTCGGACATTCAGTACTTC.

The sample holds a few counts of this clonotype. J is TRBJ2-1 and V is TRBV21-1; the DNA was not used to check the table's D call, TRBD2. TRBV21-1 is an annotated pseudogene. This CDR3 comprises 15 residues. The CDR3 sequence is CASTNRAGFLLEQFF. The CDR3 nucleotides read TGTGCCAGCACCAATAGAGCGGGATTTCTCCTCGAGCAGTTCTTC.

This chain links TRBV29-1 with TRBJ2-1; 11 bases line up with TRBD2. V was clipped by 3 bases and J by 9 bases; unmatched bases: 10. Germline V lookup: CDR1 SQVTM, CDR2 ANQGSEA. CDR3 length equals 15 residues. The CDR3 bases are TGCAGCGTTGAGCCTACTAGCGGGAGAAGGAGTGAGCAGTTCTTC. Its translation: CSVEPTSGRRSEQFF.

The chain carries TRBV28 and TRBJ2-1, with D perhaps matching TRBD1 or TRBD2 (5 bases each). V was clipped by 5 bases and J by 4 bases, with 15 bases between them. The CDR3 totals 15 residues. Germline CDR1 reads MDHEN; CDR2 reads SYDVKM. CDR3 residues: CASSPAGGTYNEQFF. The CDR3 DNA reads TGTGCCAGCAGTCCCGCTGGGGGTACGTACAATGAGCAGTTCTTC.

The chain links TRBV6-5 to TRBJ2-2; no definite D call. Germline V gene lookup returns CDR1 MNHEY and CDR2 SVGAGI. This CDR3 is built from 13 residues. V dropped 0 bases and J dropped 5 bases, with 4 bases sitting between them. The CDR3 spells CASSYSWTGELFF. Written as DNA, the CDR3 is TGTGCCAGCAGTTACTCCTGGACCGGGGAGCTGTTTTTT.

This clonotype turned up a few times. V is TRBV14 and J is TRBJ1-2; D is unresolved. The CDR3 consists of 13 residues. Germline V gene lookup returns CDR1 SGHDN and CDR2 FVKESK. V was cut by 1 base and J by 4 bases, with 7 bases left in between. The CDR3 nucleotides read TGTGCCAGCAGCCAAGGGGAGGGCTATGGCTACACCTTC. Residues: CASSQGEGYGYTF.

The V call is TRBV28, the J call TRBJ2-7; 7 bases are a match to TRBD1. Trimming took 6 bases from V and 0 from J; bases not matched to a gene: 5. The germline V gene encodes CDR1 MDHEN and CDR2 SYDVKM. The CDR3 is 14 residues long. The CDR3 DNA reads TGTGCCAGCAGACCGACAGGGAACTCCTACGAGCAGTACTTC. Residues: CASRPTGNSYEQYF.

Here the CDR3 DNA reads TGTGCCACCCGACTAGCGCTCTCCTACAATGAGCAGTTCTTC. Translating it yields CATRLALSYNEQFF. The chain employs TRBV6-2 or TRBV6-3 and TRBJ2-1, with TRBD2 identical over 8 bases. Germline V gene data show CDR1 as MNHEY and CDR2 as SVGEGT. J gave up 0 bases and V 10 bases, and 5 bases lay outside the gene matches. The CDR3 is 14 residues long.

The chain is built from TRBV5-6 and TRBJ1-5; possible D gene TRBD1, 5 bases. The V end lost 4 bases, the J end lost 3 bases, and 11 bases lay between the germline ends. Germline CDR1 SGHDT, CDR2 YYEEEE. The CDR3 spans 14 residues. The CDR3 is CASSGAGYNQPQHF. The CDR3 coding sequence is TGTGCCAGCAGCGGGGCGGGGTACAATCAGCCCCAGCATTTT.

The chain links TRBV6-2 or TRBV6-3 to TRBJ2-1, with a tentative D call TRBD1 (6 bases). V was clipped by 3 bases and J by 4 bases, with 13 bases between them. CDR3 length: 15 residues. Germline CDR1 and CDR2: MNHEY and SVGEGT. Here the CDR3 DNA reads TGTGCCAGCAGTTATTCTCCAGGGGAGTACAATGAGCAGTTCTTC. This encodes CASSYSPGEYNEQFF.

This clonotype was recorded once. The chain uses TRBV28 and TRBJ2-1; perhaps D is TRBD1 or TRBD2 (5 bases each). The V end was cut by 2 bases, the J end by 6 bases, with 11 bases between. The CDR3 covers 14 residues. Germline CDR1 and CDR2: MDHEN and SYDVKM. CDR3 nucleotides: TGTGCCAGCAGTTTAACGGGACCCCTCAATGAGCAGTTCTTC. This encodes CASSLTGPLNEQFF.

This clonotype has a handful of counts. The genes are TRBV5-1 and TRBJ1-5; weak D call: TRBD1 (5 bases). The V end lost 0 bases, the J end lost 0 bases, and 10 bases lay between the germline ends. The CDR3 consists of 16 residues. Germline CDR1 is SGHRS and CDR2 is YFSETQ. CDR3 nucleotide sequence: TGCGCCAGCAGCTTGGAGGGGTTTGGTAGCAATCAGCCCCAGCATTTT. The encoded protein is CASSLEGFGSNQPQHF.

In this sample, this clonotype turned up a few times. The chain combines TRBV29-1 with TRBJ2-3, with D maybe TRBD1 (5 bases). V lost 1 base and J 6 bases, leaving 20 bases between the germline ends. There are 16 residues in the CDR3. Germline V CDR1 and CDR2: SQVTM, ANQGSEA. In DNA form, the CDR3 reads TGCAGCGTTGAAGGGGGCAAGGCAAGATATGGGGATACGCAGTATTTT. Translation gives CSVEGGKARYGDTQYF.

J is TRBJ2-3 and V is TRBV20-1; tentatively, D is TRBD2 (7 bases). Per germline, CDR1 DFQATT and CDR2 SNEGSKA (reference sequence). V shed 3 bases and J shed 3 bases, with 16 bases lying between them. This CDR3 has 15 amino acids. CDR3 in DNA: TGCAGTGCTAGGGCCCTTAGGGGGGGTACAGATACGCAGTATTTT. This encodes CSARALRGGTDTQYF.